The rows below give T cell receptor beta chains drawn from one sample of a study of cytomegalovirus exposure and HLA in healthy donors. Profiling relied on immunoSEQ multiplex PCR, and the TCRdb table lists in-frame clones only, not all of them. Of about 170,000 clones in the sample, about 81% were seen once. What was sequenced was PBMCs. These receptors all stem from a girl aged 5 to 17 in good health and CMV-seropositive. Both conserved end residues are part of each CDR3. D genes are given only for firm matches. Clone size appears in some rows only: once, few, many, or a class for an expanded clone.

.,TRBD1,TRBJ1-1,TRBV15,TGTGCCACCACGAGAAGGGGGCGGACGTGGAACACTGAAGCTTTCTTT,CATTRRGRTWNTEAFF
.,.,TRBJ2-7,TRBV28,TGTGCCAGCGTACTCACCCTAACGGGAGAGCAGTACTTC,CASVLTLTGEQYF
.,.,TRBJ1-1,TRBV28,TGTGCCAGCAGTTTATTTTCCGGGAACACTGAAGCTTTCTTT,CASSLFSGNTEAFF
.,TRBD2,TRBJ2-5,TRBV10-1,TGCGCCAGCAGTGAACTAGCGGGCAGCTTCGGCGAGACCCAGTACTTC,CASSELAGSFGETQYF
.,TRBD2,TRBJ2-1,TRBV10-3,TGTGCCATCAGTTCGGGACTAGCGGGAGGTAGTAATGAGCAGTTCTTC,CAISSGLAGGSNEQFF
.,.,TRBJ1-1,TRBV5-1,TGCGCCAGCAGCTTGGGGTTGGACATCCACACTGAAGCTTTCTTT,CASSLGLDIHTEAFF
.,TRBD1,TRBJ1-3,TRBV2,TGTGCCAGCAGGTACGACAGGGCTGGAAACACCATATATTTT,CASRYDRAGNTIYF
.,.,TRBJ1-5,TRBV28,TGTGCCAGCAGGTGGGACTACGAGGGAGCCAATCAGCCCCAGCATTTT,CASRWDYEGANQPQHF
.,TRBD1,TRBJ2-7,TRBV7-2,TGTGCCAGCAGCTTAGCCGCGACAGGGGACGAGCAGTACTTC,CASSLAATGDEQYF
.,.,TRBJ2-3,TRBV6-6,TGTGCCAGCAGACCCTCCGAGCCTCTCGGAGATACGCAGTATTTT,CASRPSEPLGDTQYF
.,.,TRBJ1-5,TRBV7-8,TGTGCCAGCAGCAAGACAGAGTTGCCCAATCAGCCCCAGCATTTT,CASSKTELPNQPQHF
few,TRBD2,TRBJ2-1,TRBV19,TGTGCCAGTGCCAACTGGGGGGGGACGGGGAATGAGCAGTTCTTC,CASANWGGTGNEQFF
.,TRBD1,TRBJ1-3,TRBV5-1,TGCGCCAGCAGCTTGACAGGGGCTGGAAACACCATATATTTT,CASSLTGAGNTIYF
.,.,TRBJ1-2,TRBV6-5,TGTGCCAGCAGTTACGGGGGGAGCTCTAACTATGGCTACACCTTC,CASSYGGSSNYGYTF
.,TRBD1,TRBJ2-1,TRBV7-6,TGTGCCAGCAGCTACCAGGGACAGGGGGATGAGCAGTTCTTC,CASSYQGQGDEQFF
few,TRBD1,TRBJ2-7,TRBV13,TGTGCCAGCAGCCCGGGACAGGGTGCTTCCTACGAGCAGTACTTC,CASSPGQGASYEQYF
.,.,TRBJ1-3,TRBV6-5,TGTGCCAGCAGTCCCTCGGGAGGGTCTGGAAACACCATATATTTT,CASSPSGGSGNTIYF
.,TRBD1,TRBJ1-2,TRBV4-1,TGCGCCAGCAGCCAAGGGGACAGTTCACCAAACTATGGCTACACCTTC,CASSQGDSSPNYGYTF
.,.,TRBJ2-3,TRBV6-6,TGTGCCAGCAGTTACCGCCCAGCGACAGATACGCAGTATTTT,CASSYRPATDTQYF
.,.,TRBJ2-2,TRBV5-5,TGTGCCAGCAGCGGACAGTACACCGGGGAGCTGTTTTTT,CASSGQYTGELFF
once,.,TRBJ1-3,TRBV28,TGTGCCAGCAGTTTATTCGCTGGGGGCCGTTCTGGAAACACCATATATTTT,CASSLFAGGRSGNTIYF
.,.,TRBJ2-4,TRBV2,TGTGCCAGCAGTGAAGTAAAAGCCAAAAACATTCAGTACTTC,CASSEVKAKNIQYF
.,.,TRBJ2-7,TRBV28,TGTGCCACCTTCAGGGTAAGCGAGCAGTACTTC,CATFRVSEQYF
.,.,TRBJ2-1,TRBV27,TGTGCCAGCAGTTCACTCAGGGGCCTGGGAGTCGATGAGCAGTTCTTC,CASSSLRGLGVDEQFF
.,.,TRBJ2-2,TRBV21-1,TGTGCCAGCAGCAAGACCCCCGGGACAGGGATTTCCGGGGAGCTGTTTTTT,CASSKTPGTGISGELFF
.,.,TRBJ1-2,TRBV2,TGTGCCGGGTTGGACAATGGCTACACCTTC,CAGLDNGYTF
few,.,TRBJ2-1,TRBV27,TGTGCCAGCACTAATTATCGGGACATTCGGGAAGAGCAGTTCTTC,CASTNYRDIREEQFF
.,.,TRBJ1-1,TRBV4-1,TGCGCCAGCAGCCAAGGGGCAGGGAGGTCGACTGAAGCTTTCTTT,CASSQGAGRSTEAFF
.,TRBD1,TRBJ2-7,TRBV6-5,TGTGCCAGCAGTTACGCCGGACAGGGACCCTACGAGCAGTACTTC,CASSYAGQGPYEQYF
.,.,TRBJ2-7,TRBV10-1,TGCGCCAGCAGTGAAATCGCCTCCGGGGGTGAGCAGTACTTC,CASSEIASGGEQYF
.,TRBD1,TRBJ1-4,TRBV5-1,TGCGCCAGCAGCTTGGGGACAGGGACAGCAACTAATGAAAAACTGTTTTTT,CASSLGTGTATNEKLFF
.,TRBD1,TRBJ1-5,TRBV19,TGTGCCAGTAGTTTGATCCACAGGGGTGGACAGCCCCAGCATTTT,CASSLIHRGGQPQHF
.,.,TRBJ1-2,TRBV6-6,TGTGCCAGCAGTTACCGTGGGACATCATACGTGCGCTACACCTTC,CASSYRGTSYVRYTF
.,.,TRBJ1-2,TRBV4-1,TGCGCCAGCAGCCCCCTGGGCGCCTTTAACTATGGCTACACCTTC,CASSPLGAFNYGYTF
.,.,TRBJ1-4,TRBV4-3,TGCGCCAGCAGCCAGCAGGGTACTAATGAAAAACTGTTTTTT,CASSQQGTNEKLFF
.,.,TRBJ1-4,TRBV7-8,TGTGCCAGCAGCTCGGTGGGGGCAGCCAATGAAAAACTGTTTTTT,CASSSVGAANEKLFF
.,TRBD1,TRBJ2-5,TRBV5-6,TGTGCCAGCAGCAACGGACAGGGCCAAGAGACCCAGTACTTC,CASSNGQGQETQYF
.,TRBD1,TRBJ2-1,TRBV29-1,TGCAGCGTTGGGGGACAGGAGGGCAGCTCCTACAATGAGCAGTTCTTC,CSVGGQEGSSYNEQFF
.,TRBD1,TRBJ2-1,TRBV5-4,TGTGCCAGCAGCTTTGGGACAGAGTACAATGAGCAGTTCTTC,CASSFGTEYNEQFF
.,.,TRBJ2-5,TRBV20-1,TGCAGCCCGGAGTACCAAGAGACCCAGTACTTC,CSPEYQETQYF
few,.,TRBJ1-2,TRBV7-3,TGTGCCAGCAGCTTAAACTCGCGGGGTGGCTACACCTTC,CASSLNSRGGYTF
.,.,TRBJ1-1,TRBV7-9,TGTGCCAGCAGCCTACGTCCCCGACAGGCCCCGAACACTGAAGCTTTCTTT,CASSLRPRQAPNTEAFF
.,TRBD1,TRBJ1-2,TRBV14,TGTGCCAGCAGCCAAACCTTGACAGGGGGTAGTGGCTACACCTTC,CASSQTLTGGSGYTF
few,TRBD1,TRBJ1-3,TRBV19,TGTGCCAGTAGTGCGGACAGGGCTCGCAACACCATATATTTT,CASSADRARNTIYF
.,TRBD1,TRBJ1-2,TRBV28,TGTGCCAGCAGTCCTTCTCCTGGACAGGGCGATGTAGGCTACACCTTC,CASSPSPGQGDVGYTF
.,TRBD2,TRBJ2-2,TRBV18,TGTGCCAGCGGAAGAGCGGGGCCCAACACCGGGGAGCTGTTTTTT,CASGRAGPNTGELFF
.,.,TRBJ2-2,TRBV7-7,TGTGCTAGCAGCTCCAGCCGGGACACCGGGGAGCTGTTTTTT,CASSSSRDTGELFF
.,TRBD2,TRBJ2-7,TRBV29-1,TGCAGCGCCCTGGGACTAGCGGGGGGACTCTACGAGCAGTACTTC,CSALGLAGGLYEQYF
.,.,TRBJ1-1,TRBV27,TGTGCCAGCAGTTTGCGGGGTACTGAAGCTTTCTTT,CASSLRGTEAFF
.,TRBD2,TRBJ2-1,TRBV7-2,TGTGCCAGCCGGGCTAGCGGGGTTGATGAGCAGTTCTTC,CASRASGVDEQFF
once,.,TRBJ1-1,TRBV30,TGTGCCTGGAGGTCGCGGGTCAGGGGAGACACTGAAGCTTTCTTT,CAWRSRVRGDTEAFF
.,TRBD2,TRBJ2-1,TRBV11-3,TGTGCCAGCAGCTCGGGGGGGGATGAGCAGTTCTTC,CASSSGGDEQFF
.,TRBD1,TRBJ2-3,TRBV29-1,TGCAGCGGTCAAACAGGGGGTGGCAATACGCAGTATTTT,CSGQTGGGNTQYF
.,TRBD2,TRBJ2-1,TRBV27,TGTGCCAGCAGATCCTCAGTAAGTGCGGGAGGGCCCTACAATGAGCAGTTCTTC,CASRSSVSAGGPYNEQFF
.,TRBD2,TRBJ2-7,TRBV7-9,TGTGCCAGCAGCTTAGTCCTAGCGGGAGGTGCCTACGAGCAGTACTTC,CASSLVLAGGAYEQYF
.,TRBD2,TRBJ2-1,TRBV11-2,TGTGCCAGCGTACCGACTAGCTCTCATGAGCAGTTCTTC,CASVPTSSHEQFF